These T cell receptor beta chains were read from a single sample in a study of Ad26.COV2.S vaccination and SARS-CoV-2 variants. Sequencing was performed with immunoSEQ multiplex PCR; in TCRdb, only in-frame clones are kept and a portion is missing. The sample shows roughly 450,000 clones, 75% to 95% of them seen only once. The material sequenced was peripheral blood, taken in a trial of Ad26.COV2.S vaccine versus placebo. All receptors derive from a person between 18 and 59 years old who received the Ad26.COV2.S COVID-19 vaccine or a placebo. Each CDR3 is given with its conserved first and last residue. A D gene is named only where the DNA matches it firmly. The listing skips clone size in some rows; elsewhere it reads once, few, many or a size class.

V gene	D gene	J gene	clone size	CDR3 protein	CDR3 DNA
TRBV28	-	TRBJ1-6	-	CASSLPRSPLHF	TGTGCCAGCAGTTTACCCCGGTCACCCCTCCACTTT
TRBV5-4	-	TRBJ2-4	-	CASSDVAKNIQYF	TGTGCCAGCAGCGACGTAGCCAAAAACATTCAGTACTTC
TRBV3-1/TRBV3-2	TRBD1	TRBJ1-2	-	CASSPRQGKGEGYTF	TGTGCCAGCAGCCCCCGACAGGGTAAGGGGGAGGGCTACACCTTC
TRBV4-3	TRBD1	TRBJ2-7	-	CASSQRTGGIYEQYF	TGCGCCAGCAGCCAGAGGACAGGGGGGATCTACGAGCAGTACTTC
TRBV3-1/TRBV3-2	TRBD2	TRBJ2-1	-	CASSQDRTSGAYNEQFF	TGTGCCAGCAGCCAAGATCGAACTAGCGGGGCTTACAATGAGCAGTTCTTC
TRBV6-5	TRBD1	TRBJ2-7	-	CASSFPGQGFYEQYF	TGTGCCAGCAGTTTCCCGGGACAGGGCTTCTACGAGCAGTACTTC
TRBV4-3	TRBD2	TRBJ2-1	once	CASSHQTSGIYNEQFF	TGCGCCAGCAGCCACCAAACTAGCGGGATATACAATGAGCAGTTCTTC
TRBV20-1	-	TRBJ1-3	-	CSLRSGNTIYF	TGCAGTCTGCGCTCTGGAAACACCATATATTTT
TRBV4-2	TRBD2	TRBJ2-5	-	CASSQGRPGRGQETQYF	TGTGCCAGCAGCCAAGGTCGCCCTGGGAGGGGTCAAGAGACCCAGTACTTC
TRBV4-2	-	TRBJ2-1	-	CASSQDFTSSPDEQFF	TGTGCCAGCAGCCAAGATTTTACTAGCTCTCCGGATGAGCAGTTCTTC
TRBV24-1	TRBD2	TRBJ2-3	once	CATSDPGGTSTDTQYF	TGTGCCACCAGTGATCCGGGAGGGACCAGCACAGATACGCAGTATTTT
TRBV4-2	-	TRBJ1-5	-	CASSQDWGSQPQHF	TGTGCCAGCAGCCAAGATTGGGGAAGCCAGCCCCAGCATTTT
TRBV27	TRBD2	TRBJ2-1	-	CASSKREGPFDEQFF	TGTGCCAGCAGCAAGCGGGAGGGCCCTTTCGATGAGCAGTTCTTC
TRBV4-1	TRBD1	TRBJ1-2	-	CASSQADRGAYGYTF	TGCGCCAGCAGCCAAGCTGACAGGGGAGCCTATGGCTACACCTTC
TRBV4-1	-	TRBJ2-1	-	CASSLGEGALYNEQFF	TGCGCCAGCAGCCTTGGGGAGGGGGCCCTTTACAATGAGCAGTTCTTC
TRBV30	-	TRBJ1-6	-	CAWTIRENSPLHF	TGTGCCTGGACAATACGGGAAAATTCACCCCTCCACTTT
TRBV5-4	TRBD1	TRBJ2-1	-	CASSLDRGNNEQFF	TGTGCCAGCAGCTTGGACAGGGGGAACAATGAGCAGTTCTTC
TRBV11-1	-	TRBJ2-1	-	CASSSSGLDNEQFF	TGTGCCAGCAGCTCATCCGGCCTTGACAATGAGCAGTTCTTC
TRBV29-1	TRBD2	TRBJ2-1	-	CSVGTSGYNEQFF	TGCAGCGTGGGGACTAGCGGATACAATGAGCAGTTCTTC
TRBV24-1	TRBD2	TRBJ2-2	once	CATSEGAGGPSNTGELFF	TGTGCCACCAGTGAAGGGGCGGGAGGGCCAAGTAACACCGGGGAGCTGTTTTTT
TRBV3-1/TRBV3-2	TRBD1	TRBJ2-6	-	CASSPTGVGANVLTF	TGTGCCAGCAGTCCCACAGGGGTTGGGGCCAACGTCCTGACTTTC
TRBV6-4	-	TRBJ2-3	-	CASSEGSSTDTQYF	TGTGCCAGCAGCGAAGGGAGTAGCACAGATACGCAGTATTTT
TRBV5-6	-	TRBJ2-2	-	CASNLLLGVGELFF	TGTGCCAGCAACTTGCTCCTGGGGGTCGGGGAGCTGTTTTTT
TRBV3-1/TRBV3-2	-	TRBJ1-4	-	CASSQDGGSGKLFF	TGTGCCAGCAGCCAAGATGGGGGATCCGGAAAACTGTTTTTT
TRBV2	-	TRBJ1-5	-	CASSEVSDHQPQHF	TGTGCCAGCAGTGAAGTGTCCGACCATCAGCCCCAGCATTTT
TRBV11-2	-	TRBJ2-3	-	CASTNSELAPSTDTQYF	TGTGCCAGCACCAATAGTGAGCTAGCGCCTAGCACAGATACGCAGTATTTT
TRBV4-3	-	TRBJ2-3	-	CASSQERGSSTDTQYF	TGCGCCAGCAGCCAAGAGCGAGGATCTAGCACAGATACGCAGTATTTT
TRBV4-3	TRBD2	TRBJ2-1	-	CASSQSGTSGKNEQFF	TGCGCCAGCAGCCAATCCGGGACTAGCGGGAAAAATGAGCAGTTCTTC
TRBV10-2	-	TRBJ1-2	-	CASRGGNRVDYGYTF	TGCGCCAGCCGGGGGGGAAACAGGGTGGACTATGGCTACACCTTC
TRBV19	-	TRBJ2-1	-	CASSTGLHNEQFF	TGTGCCAGTAGCACGGGACTTCACAATGAGCAGTTCTTC
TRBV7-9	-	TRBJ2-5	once	CASSFGTTQETQYF	TGTGCCAGCAGCTTCGGGACGACTCAAGAGACCCAGTACTTC
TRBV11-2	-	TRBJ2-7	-	CASRARGVFYEQYF	TGTGCCAGCAGAGCCCGAGGGGTTTTCTACGAGCAGTACTTC
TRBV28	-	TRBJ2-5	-	CASSFGFTTQYF	TGTGCCAGCAGTTTTGGTTTCACAACCCAGTACTTC
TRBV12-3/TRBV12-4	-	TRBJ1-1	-	CASSLIGPGGAFF	TGTGCCAGCAGTTTAATCGGACCAGGAGGGGCTTTCTTT
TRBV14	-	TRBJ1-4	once	CASSQVGVSRKLFF	TGTGCCAGCAGCCAAGTCGGGGTATCGAGGAAACTGTTTTTT
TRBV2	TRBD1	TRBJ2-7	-	CASGQGAVRSYEQYF	TGTGCCAGTGGACAGGGGGCGGTAAGATCCTACGAGCAGTACTTC
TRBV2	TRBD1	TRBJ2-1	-	CASSETGLSSYNEQFF	TGTGCCAGCAGTGAGACAGGGCTTAGCTCCTACAATGAGCAGTTCTTC
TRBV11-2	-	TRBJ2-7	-	CASSLGLHEQYF	TGTGCCAGCAGCTTAGGACTGCACGAGCAGTACTTC
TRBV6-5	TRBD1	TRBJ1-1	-	CASSYAGGMGAFF	TGTGCCAGCAGTTACGCAGGGGGCATGGGAGCTTTCTTT
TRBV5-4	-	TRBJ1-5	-	CASSRWGDQPQHF	TGTGCCAGCAGCCGGTGGGGAGATCAGCCCCAGCATTTT
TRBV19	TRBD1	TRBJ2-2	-	CASNRGLNTGELFF	TGTGCCTCAAACAGGGGCCTTAACACCGGGGAGCTGTTTTTT
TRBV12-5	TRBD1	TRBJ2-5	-	CASGLVTGGIQETQYF	TGTGCTAGTGGTTTGGTAACAGGGGGTATACAAGAGACCCAGTACTTC
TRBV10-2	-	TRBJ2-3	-	CASSGTRQDTQYF	TGCGCCAGCAGTGGAACCCGCCAGGATACGCAGTATTTT
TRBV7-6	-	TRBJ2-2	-	CASSSVGSNTGELFF	TGTGCCAGCAGCTCGGTGGGCTCGAACACCGGGGAGCTGTTTTTT
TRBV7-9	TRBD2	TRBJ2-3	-	CASSTLAGSADTQYF	TGTGCCAGCAGCACCTTAGCGGGTAGCGCAGATACGCAGTATTTT
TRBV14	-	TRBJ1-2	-	CASSQEDRGYYGYTF	TGTGCCAGCAGCCAAGAAGATAGGGGGTACTATGGCTACACCTTC
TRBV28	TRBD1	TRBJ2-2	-	CASRTGTGGNGELFF	TGTGCCAGCAGGACCGGGACAGGGGGGAACGGGGAGCTGTTTTTT
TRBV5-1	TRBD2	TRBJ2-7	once	CASSSGTSGLYEQYF	TGCGCCAGCAGCTCGGGGACTAGCGGACTCTACGAGCAGTACTTC
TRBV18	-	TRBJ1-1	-	CASSLKTAGTEAFF	TGTGCCAGCTCACTTAAGACAGCCGGCACTGAAGCTTTCTTT
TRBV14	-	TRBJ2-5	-	CASSPRGEETQYF	TGTGCCAGCAGCCCGAGGGGGGAAGAGACCCAGTACTTC
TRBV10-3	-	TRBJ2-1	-	CAIAGARERTYNEQFF	TGTGCCATCGCGGGGGCGCGGGAGAGGACCTACAATGAGCAGTTCTTC
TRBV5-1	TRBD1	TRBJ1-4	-	CASSTTGNNEKLFF	TGCGCCAGCAGCACGACAGGGAACAATGAAAAACTGTTTTTT